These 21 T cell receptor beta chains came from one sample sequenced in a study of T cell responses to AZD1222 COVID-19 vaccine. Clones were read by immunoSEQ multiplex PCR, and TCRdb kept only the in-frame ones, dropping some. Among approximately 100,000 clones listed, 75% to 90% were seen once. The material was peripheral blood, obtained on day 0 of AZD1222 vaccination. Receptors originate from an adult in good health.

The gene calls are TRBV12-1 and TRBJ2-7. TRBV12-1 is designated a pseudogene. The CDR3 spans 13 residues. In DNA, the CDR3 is TGTGCCAGCAGCTTTTGGGGGGCGGGCGAGCAGTACTTC. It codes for CASSFWGAGEQYF.

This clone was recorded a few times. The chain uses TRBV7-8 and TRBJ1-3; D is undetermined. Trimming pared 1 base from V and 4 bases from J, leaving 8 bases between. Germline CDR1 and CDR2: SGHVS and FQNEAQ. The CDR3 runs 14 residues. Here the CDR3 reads CASSLGVTGNTIYF. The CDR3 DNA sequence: TGTGCCAGCAGCTTAGGGGTGACCGGAAACACCATATATTTT. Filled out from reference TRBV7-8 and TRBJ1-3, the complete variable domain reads GAGVSQSPRYKVAKRGQDVALRCDPISGHVSLFWYQQALGQGPEFLTYFQNEAQLDKSGLPSDRFFAERPEGSVSTLKIQRTQQEDSAVYLCASSLGVTGNTIYFGEGSWLTVV.

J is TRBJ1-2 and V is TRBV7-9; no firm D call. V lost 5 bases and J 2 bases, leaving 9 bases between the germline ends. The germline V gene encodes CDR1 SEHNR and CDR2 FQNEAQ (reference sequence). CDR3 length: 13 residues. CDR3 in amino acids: CASSTDGNYGYTF. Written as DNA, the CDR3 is TGTGCCAGCAGCACGGACGGAAACTATGGCTACACCTTC.

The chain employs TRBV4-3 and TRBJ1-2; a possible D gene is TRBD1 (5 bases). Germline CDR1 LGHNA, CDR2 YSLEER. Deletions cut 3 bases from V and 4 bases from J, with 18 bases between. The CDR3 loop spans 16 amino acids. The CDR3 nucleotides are TGCGCCAGCAGCCACATCGGGACCATCGCGGGCTATGGCTACACCTTC. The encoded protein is CASSHIGTIAGYGYTF.

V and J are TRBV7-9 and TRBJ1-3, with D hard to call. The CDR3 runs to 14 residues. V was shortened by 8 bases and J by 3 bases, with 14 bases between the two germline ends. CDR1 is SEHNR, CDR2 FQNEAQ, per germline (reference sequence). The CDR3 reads CASSLAMGGNTIYF. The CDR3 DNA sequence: TGTGCCAGCTCCTTAGCTATGGGTGGAAACACCATATATTTT.

The CDR3 region is CASSYGLAARGNTIYF. In nucleotides, the CDR3 is TGTGCCAGCAGTTACGGGTTGGCAGCTAGGGGAAACACCATATATTTT. This chain links TRBV6-5 with TRBJ1-3; D gene ambiguous. The CDR3 is 16 amino acids. Germline loops: CDR1 MNHEY, CDR2 SVGAGI. V shed 2 bases and J shed 4 bases, with 15 bases lying between them.

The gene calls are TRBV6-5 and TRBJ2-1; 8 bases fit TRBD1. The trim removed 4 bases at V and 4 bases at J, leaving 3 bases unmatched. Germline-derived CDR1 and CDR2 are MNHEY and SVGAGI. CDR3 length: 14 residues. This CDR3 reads CASSSWTGYNEQFF. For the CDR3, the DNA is TGTGCCAGCAGTTCTTGGACAGGGTACAATGAGCAGTTCTTC.

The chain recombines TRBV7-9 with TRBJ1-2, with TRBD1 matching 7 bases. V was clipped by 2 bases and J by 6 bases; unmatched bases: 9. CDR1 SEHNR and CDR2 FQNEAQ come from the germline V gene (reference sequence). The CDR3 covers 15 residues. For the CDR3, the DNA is TGTGCCAGCAGCTTAACCCAGGGGGACCTTAATGGCTACACCTTC. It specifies CASSLTQGDLNGYTF. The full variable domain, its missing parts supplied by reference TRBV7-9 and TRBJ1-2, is DTGVSQNPRHKITKRGQNVTFRCDPISEHNRLYWYRQTLGQGPEFLTYFQNEAQLEKSRLLSDRFSAERPKGSFSTLEIQRTEQGDSAMYLCASSLTQGDLNGYTFGSGTRLTVV.

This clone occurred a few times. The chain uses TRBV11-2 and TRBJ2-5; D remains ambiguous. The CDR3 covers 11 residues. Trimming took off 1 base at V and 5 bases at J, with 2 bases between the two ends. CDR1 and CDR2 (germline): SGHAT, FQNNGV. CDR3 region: CASSLVETQYF. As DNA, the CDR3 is TGTGCCAGCAGCTTAGTCGAGACCCAGTACTTC.

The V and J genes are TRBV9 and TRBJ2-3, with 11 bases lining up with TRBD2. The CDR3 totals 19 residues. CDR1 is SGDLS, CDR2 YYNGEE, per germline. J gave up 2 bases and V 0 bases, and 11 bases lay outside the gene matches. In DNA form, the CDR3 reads TGTGCCAGCAGCGTAGTAAGTTGGGCTAGCGGGGGGTCCACAGATACGCAGTATTTT. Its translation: CASSVVSWASGGSTDTQYF.

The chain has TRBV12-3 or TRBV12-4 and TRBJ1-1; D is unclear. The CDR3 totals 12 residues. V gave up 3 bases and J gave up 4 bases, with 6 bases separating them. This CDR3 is CASSLGPTEAFF. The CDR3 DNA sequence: TGTGCCAGCAGTTTGGGTCCCACTGAAGCTTTCTTT.

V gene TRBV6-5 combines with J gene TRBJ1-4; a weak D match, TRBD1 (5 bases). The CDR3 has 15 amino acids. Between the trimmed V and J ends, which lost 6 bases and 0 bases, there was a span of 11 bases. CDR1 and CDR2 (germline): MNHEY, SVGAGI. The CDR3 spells CASSNQGSTNEKLFF. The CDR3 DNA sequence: TGTGCCAGCAGCAACCAGGGTTCAACTAATGAAAAACTGTTTTTT.

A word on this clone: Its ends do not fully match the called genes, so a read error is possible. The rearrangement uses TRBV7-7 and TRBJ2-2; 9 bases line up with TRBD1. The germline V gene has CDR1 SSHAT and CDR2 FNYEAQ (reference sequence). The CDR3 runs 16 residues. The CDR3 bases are TGTGCTAGCAGCTCAACCGGGACAGGGAGCACCGGGGAGCTGTTTTTT. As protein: CASSSTGTGSTGELFF.

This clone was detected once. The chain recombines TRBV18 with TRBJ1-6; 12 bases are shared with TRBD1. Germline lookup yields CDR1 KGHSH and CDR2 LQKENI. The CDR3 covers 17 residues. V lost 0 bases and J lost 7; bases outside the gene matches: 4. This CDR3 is CASSPPYGTGGNSPLHF. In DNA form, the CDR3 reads TGTGCCAGCTCACCACCGTACGGGACAGGGGGCAATTCACCCCTCCACTTT.

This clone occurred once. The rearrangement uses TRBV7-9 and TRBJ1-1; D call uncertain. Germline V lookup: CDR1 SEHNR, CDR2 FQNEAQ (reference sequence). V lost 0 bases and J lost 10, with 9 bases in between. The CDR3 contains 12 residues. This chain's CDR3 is CASSLAGRVAFF. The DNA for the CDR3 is TGTGCCAGCAGCTTAGCAGGCAGAGTAGCTTTCTTT.

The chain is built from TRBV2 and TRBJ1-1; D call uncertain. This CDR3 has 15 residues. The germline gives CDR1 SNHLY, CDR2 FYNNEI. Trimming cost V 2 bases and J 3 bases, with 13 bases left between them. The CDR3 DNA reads TGTGCCAGCAGTGAATCCTGGCCCCGCGACACTGAAGCTTTCTTT. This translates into CASSESWPRDTEAFF.

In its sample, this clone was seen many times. CDR3 nucleotides: TGTGCCAGCAGTTTGCGGGGGTATGAGCAGTTCTTC. Translation gives CASSLRGYEQFF. The rearrangement joins TRBV27 to TRBJ2-1, with 7 bases aligning to TRBD2. This CDR3 contains 12 residues. Germline V gene data show CDR1 as MNHEY and CDR2 as SMNVEV (reference sequence). Germline trimming cut 3 bases from V and 8 bases from J; bases unmatched to any gene: 1.

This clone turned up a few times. DNA of the CDR3: TGTGCCAGCAGTTACTTGGTGGGAGGACAAGAGACCCAGTACTTC. Its protein is CASSYLVGGQETQYF. The V call is TRBV6-5, the J call TRBJ2-5; D may be TRBD2 (6 bases). This CDR3 region has 15 residues. CDR1 and CDR2 from the germline V gene are MNHEY and SVGAGI. V dropped 1 base and J dropped 2 bases, with 11 bases sitting between them.

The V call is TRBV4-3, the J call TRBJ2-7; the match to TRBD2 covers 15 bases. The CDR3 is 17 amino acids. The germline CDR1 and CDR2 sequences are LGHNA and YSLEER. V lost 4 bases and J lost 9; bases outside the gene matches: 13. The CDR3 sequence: CASSPVLGLAGGFRQYF. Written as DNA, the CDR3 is TGCGCCAGCAGCCCTGTTCTGGGACTAGCGGGGGGTTTTCGGCAGTACTTC.

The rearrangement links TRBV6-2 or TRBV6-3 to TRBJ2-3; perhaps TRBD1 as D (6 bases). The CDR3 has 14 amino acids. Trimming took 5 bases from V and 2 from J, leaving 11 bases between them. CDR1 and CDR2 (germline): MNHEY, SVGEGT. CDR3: CASSQDRYTDTQYF. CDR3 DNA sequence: TGTGCCAGCAGTCAGGACAGATACACAGATACGCAGTATTTT.

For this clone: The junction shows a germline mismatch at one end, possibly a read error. CDR3 amino acids: CASREDPGLSYGYTF. The CDR3 DNA follows: TGTGCCAGCAGAGAAGATCCGGGACTCTCCTATGGCTACACCTTC. The V gene is TRBV2, the J gene TRBJ1-2; possible D gene TRBD1, 5 bases. Per the germline V gene, CDR1 is SNHLY and CDR2 is FYNNEI. The CDR3 has 15 amino acids. The variable domain in full, with the rest retrieved from reference TRBV2 and TRBJ1-2, is EPEVTQTPSHQVTQMGQEVILRCVPISNHLYFYWYRQILGQKVEFLVSFYNNEISEKSEIFDDQFSVERPDGSNFTLKIRSTKLEDSAMYFCASREDPGLSYGYTFGSGTRLTVV.